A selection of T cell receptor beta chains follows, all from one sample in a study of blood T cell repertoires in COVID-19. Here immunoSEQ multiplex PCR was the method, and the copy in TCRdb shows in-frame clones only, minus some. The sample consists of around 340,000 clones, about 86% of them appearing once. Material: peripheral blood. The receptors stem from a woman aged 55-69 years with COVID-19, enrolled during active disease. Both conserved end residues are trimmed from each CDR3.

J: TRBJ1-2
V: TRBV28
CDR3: ASVVRDRSDYGYT

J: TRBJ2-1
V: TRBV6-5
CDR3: ASSPTVNREQF

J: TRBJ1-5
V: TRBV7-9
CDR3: ASSEPGSQH

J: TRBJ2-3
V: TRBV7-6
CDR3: ASALATDTQY

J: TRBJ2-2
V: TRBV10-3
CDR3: AISDSRGGRTGELF

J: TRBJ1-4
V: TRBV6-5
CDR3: ASSRTDNEKLF

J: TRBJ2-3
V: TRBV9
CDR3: ASSLDSGRTDTQY

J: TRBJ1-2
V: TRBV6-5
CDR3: ASTIQDGNYGYT

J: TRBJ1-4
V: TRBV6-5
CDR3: ASNPGGRAEKLF

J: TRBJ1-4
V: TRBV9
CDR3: ASSVAGGGTNEKLF

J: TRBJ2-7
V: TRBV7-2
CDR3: ASSLVGTGSREQY

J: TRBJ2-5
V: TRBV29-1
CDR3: SVRTNQETQY

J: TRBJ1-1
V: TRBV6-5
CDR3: ASRFTSNTEAF

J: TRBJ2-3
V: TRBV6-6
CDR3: ASSPGTITDTQY

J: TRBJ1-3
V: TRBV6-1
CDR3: ASSEGGYRVASGNTIY

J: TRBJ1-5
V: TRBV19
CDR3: ASTSGELYNQPQH

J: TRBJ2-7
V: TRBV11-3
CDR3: ASSSPWTALSYEQY

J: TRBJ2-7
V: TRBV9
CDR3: ASSPGGGGLFYEQY

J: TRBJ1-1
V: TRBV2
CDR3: ASRTATGTNTEAF

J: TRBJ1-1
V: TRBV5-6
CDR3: ASSLDRGNTEAF

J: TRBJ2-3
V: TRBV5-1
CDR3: ASSLAASGGGTDTQY

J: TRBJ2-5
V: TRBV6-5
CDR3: ASRGTGKETQY

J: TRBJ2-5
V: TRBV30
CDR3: AWSRGGETQY

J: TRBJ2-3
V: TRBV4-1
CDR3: ASSTRQGVADTQY

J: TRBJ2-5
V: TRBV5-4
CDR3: ASSLVQKETQY

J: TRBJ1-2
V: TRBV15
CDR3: ATSRGSRQLYGYT

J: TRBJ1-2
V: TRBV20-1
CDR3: SAPNYGYT

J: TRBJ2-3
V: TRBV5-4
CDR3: ASSLTNSGGFGTQY

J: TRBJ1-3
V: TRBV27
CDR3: ASSLDPGRGNTIY